These 2 T cell receptor beta chains came from one sample sequenced in a study of cytomegalovirus exposure and HLA in healthy donors. Primers included in the PCR were 60 Vbeta and 13 Jbeta primers. The table came from immunoSEQ multiplex PCR; TCRdb's copy has only in-frame clones and leaves some out. The table records about 67,000 clones, more than 80% of them present only once. Sequenced sample: PBMCs. The receptors were gathered from a woman aged 25 to 45 in good health and CMV-seronegative.

The chain has TRBV5-1 and TRBJ1-1; 7 nucleotides agree with TRBD1. The CDR3 totals 14 residues. The germline gives CDR1 SGHRS, CDR2 YFSETQ. V dropped 3 bases and J dropped 0; count of bases not matched to a gene: 2. CDR3: CASSSGQVNTEAFF. The CDR3 DNA follows: TGCGCCAGCAGCTCCGGACAGGTGAACACTGAAGCTTTCTTT. Combining the CDR3 with reference TRBV5-1 and TRBJ1-1 gives the whole variable domain KAGVTQTPRYLIKTRGQQVTLSCSPISGHRSVSWYQQTPGQGLQFLFEYFSETQRNKGNFPGRFSGRQFSNSRSEMNVSTLELGDSALYLCASSSGQVNTEAFFGQGTRLTVV.

The chain couples TRBV6-5 to TRBJ1-1; 10 bases fit TRBD1. There are 14 residues in the CDR3. J lost 8 bases, V lost 6 bases, and 9 bases had no gene match. CDR1 MNHEY and CDR2 SVGAGI come from the germline V gene. For the CDR3, the DNA is TGTGCCAGCAGCCGACAGCGGGACAGGGGAGAAGCTTTCTTT. It translates to CASSRQRDRGEAFF.